The next 2 T cell receptor beta chains were all read from a single sample in a study of beta chain features in type 1 diabetes. Every isolated RNA sample was fully reverse transcribed, so sequencing captured expressed TCRB transcripts. Only in-frame clones appear in the TCRdb table, and some are missing; sequencing was by immunoSEQ multiplex PCR. Among some 330,000 clones listed, approximately 9.9% were seen once. The sequenced material came from naive CD4+ T cells from blood. These TCRs come from a woman in her 30s in good health.

The chain combines TRBV30 with TRBJ1-3, with 9 bases matching TRBD1. The length of the CDR3 is 15 residues. J gave up 2 bases and V 2 bases, and 4 bases lay outside the gene matches. CDR1 and CDR2 (germline): GTSNPN, SVGIG (reference sequence). The CDR3 here is CAWSKYRGPGNTIYF. The DNA for the CDR3 is TGTGCCTGGAGTAAATACAGGGGGCCTGGAAACACCATATATTTT.

The chain's CDR3 is CAWRSSGSSYEQFF. The CDR3 DNA follows: TGTGCCTGGAGGTCTAGCGGGAGTTCCTATGAGCAGTTCTTC. This chain joins TRBV30 and TRBJ2-1; TRBD2 agrees at 10 bases. J was trimmed by 8 bases and V by 3 bases; bases with no gene match: 7. Germline V gene data show CDR1 as GTSNPN and CDR2 as SVGIG (reference sequence). CDR3 length: 14 residues.